This T cell receptor (beta chain) was recorded in a study of blood T cell repertoires in COVID-19. The assay was immunoSEQ multiplex PCR, and TCRdb's table has in-frame clones only and misses some. The table has 40,000 to 50,000 clones, 70% to 90% seen once; the top ten hold 13% to 15%. This CDR3 contains 17 residues. The germline CDR1 and CDR2 sequences are LNHDA and SQIVND (reference sequence). Trimming removed 7 bases from V and 0 bases from J, with 19 bases in between. The source material was peripheral blood. The source of this sequence is a human donor in a cohort sampled during active COVID-19. The chain is built from TRBV19 and TRBJ1-3; a weak D match, TRBD1 (6 bases). CDR3 in amino acids: CASKGDRNPLSGNTIYF. CDR3 sequence (DNA): TGTGCCAGTAAGGGAGACAGGAACCCGCTCTCTGGAAACACCATATATTTT.